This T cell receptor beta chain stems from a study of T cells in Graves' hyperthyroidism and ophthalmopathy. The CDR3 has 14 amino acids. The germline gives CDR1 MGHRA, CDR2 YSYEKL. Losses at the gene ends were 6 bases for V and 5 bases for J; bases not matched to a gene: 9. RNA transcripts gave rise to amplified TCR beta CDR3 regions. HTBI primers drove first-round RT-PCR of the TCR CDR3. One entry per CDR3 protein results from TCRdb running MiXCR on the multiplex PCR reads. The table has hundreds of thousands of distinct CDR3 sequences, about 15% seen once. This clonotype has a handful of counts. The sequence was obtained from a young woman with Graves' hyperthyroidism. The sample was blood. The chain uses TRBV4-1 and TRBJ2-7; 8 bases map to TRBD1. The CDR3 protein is CASRSPGTGDEQYF. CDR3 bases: TGCGCCAGCAGATCCCCCGGGACAGGCGACGAGCAGTACTTC.